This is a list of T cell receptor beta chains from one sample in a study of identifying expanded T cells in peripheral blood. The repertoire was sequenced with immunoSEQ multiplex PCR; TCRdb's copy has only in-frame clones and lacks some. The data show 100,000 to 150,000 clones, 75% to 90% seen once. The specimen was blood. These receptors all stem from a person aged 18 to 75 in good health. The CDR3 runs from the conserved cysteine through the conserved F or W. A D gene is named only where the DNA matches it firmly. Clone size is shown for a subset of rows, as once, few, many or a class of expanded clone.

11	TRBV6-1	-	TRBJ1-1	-	TGTGCCACCTTGGGGTACACTGAAGCTTTCTTT	CATLGYTEAFF
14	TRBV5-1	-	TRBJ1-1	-	TGCGCCAGCAGCACCAGGGGTGGCAACACTGAAGCTTTCTTT	CASSTRGGNTEAFF
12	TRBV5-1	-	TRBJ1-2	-	TGCGCCAGCAGCTTAGACAGTTTCGGCTACACCTTC	CASSLDSFGYTF
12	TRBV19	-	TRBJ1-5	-	TGTGCCAGTATCGCGATTGGGGGGCCCCAGCATTTT	CASIAIGGPQHF
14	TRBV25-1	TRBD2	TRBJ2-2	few	TGTGCCAGCACGGGGGGTATGGACACCGGGGAGCTGTTTTTT	CASTGGMDTGELFF
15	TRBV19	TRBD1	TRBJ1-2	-	TGTGCCAGTAGGGACTACAGGGGGTTGGACTATGGCTACACCTTC	CASRDYRGLDYGYTF
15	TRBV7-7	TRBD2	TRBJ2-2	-	TGTGCCAGCAGCCGGGGGGGGATGAACACCGGGGAGCTGTTTTTT	CASSRGGMNTGELFF
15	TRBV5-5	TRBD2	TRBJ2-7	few	TGTGCCAGCAGCCTCGCCCCGGGAGGTACCTACGAGCAGTACTTC	CASSLAPGGTYEQYF
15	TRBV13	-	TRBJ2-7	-	TGTGCCAGCAGCTTAAGAGGGGAAGGTAACTACGAGCAGTACTTC	CASSLRGEGNYEQYF
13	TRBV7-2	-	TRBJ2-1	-	TGTGCCAGCAGCTTAGTTGACAGCAATGAGCAGTTCTTC	CASSLVDSNEQFF
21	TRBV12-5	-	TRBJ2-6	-	TGTGCTAGTGGTTTCATTACCGGGGCAGTCAAACGATACTCTGGGGCCAACGTCCTGACTTTC	CASGFITGAVKRYSGANVLTF
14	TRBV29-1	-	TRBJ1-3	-	TGCAGCGTTGAACTCACCAACTCTGGAAACACCATATATTTT	CSVELTNSGNTIYF
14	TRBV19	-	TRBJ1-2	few	TGTGCCAGTAGTATTGGGAAGGCGCGATTTGGCTACACCTTC	CASSIGKARFGYTF
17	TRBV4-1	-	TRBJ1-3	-	TGCGCCAGCAGCCAAGATGGGGGAGGCGGGTCTGGAAACACCATATATTTT	CASSQDGGGGSGNTIYF
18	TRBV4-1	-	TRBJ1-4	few	TGCGCCAGCAGCCAAGTCGGTCCTCTAGTGGCAACTAATGAAAAACTGTTTTTT	CASSQVGPLVATNEKLFF
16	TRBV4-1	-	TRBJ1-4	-	TGCGCCAGCAGCCAAGATAAGGCGGCAACTAATGAAAAACTGTTTTTT	CASSQDKAATNEKLFF
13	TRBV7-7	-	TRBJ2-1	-	TGTGCCAGCAGCCTGGGCCCTATTAATGAGCAGTTCTTC	CASSLGPINEQFF
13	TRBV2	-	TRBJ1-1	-	TGTGCCAGCCGACCCTCAGGAGGCACTGAAGCTTTCTTT	CASRPSGGTEAFF
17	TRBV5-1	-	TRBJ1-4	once	TGCGCCAGCAGCTTGGCCTACGGCAGAGCAACTAATGAAAAACTGTTTTTT	CASSLAYGRATNEKLFF
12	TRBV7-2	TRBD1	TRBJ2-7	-	TGTGCCAGCAGCTCCACAGGGGGCGAGCAGTACTTC	CASSSTGGEQYF
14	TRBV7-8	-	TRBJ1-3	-	TGTGCCAGCAGCTTAGACAGACCTGGAAACACCATATATTTT	CASSLDRPGNTIYF
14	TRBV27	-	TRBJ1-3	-	TGTGCCAGCAGCGGGACCTTCTCTGGAAACACCATATATTTT	CASSGTFSGNTIYF
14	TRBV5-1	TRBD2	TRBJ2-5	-	TGCGCCAGCCATCCGGGACTAGCAGAGGAGACCCAGTACTTC	CASHPGLAEETQYF
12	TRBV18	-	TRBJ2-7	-	TGTGCCAGCTCACCCCCGAGTAGCGAGCAGTACTTC	CASSPPSSEQYF
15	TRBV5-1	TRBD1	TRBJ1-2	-	TGCGCCAGCACCGATTTTGGACAGGGAGTCTATGGCTACACCTTC	CASTDFGQGVYGYTF
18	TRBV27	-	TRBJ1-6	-	TGTGCCAGCAGTGTATCATACATCGGGGCCGCGAGGAATTCACCCCTCCACTTT	CASSVSYIGAARNSPLHF
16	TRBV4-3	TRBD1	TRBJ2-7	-	TGCGCCAGCAGCCACTCCGGGACAGGGGAATTATACGAGCAGTACTTC	CASSHSGTGELYEQYF
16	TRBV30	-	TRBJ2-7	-	TGTGCCTGGAGTAATTCACCAGGACAGTTGACCTACGAGCAGTACTTC	CAWSNSPGQLTYEQYF
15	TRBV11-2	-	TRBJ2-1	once	TGTGCCAGCAGCCTCCGTGTGGGCCCCTACAATGAGCAGTTCTTC	CASSLRVGPYNEQFF
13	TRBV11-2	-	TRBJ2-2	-	TGTGCCAGCAGCTTAGTTTCCCTACCGGGGCTGTTTTTT	CASSLVSLPGLFF
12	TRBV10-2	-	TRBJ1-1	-	TGCGCCAGCATTGAGGGTGGCACTGAAGCTTTCTTT	CASIEGGTEAFF
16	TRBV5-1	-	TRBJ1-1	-	TGCGCCAGCAGCACTCAGGGGTTTATCACGGACACTGAAGCTTTCTTT	CASSTQGFITDTEAFF
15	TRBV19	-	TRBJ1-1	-	TGTGCCAGTATTCGGGGGGGTGTCGGGAACACTGAAGCTTTCTTT	CASIRGGVGNTEAFF
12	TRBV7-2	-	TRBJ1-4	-	TGTGCCAGCAGCTTGTTTAATGAAAAACTGTTTTTT	CASSLFNEKLFF
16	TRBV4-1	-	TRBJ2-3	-	TGCGCCAGCAGCCTGTTCCTCGGGACTAGCACAGATACGCAGTATTTT	CASSLFLGTSTDTQYF
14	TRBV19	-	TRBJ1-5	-	TGTGCCAGTAGTGACCGGACCCGAGATCAGCCCCAGCATTTT	CASSDRTRDQPQHF
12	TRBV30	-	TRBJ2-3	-	TGTGCCTGGAGTTGGGGCGCCGATACGCAGTATTTT	CAWSWGADTQYF
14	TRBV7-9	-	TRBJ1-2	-	TGTGCCAGCAGCCCCCCGGAGGGCCCCTATGGCTACACCTTC	CASSPPEGPYGYTF
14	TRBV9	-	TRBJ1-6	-	TGTGCCAGCAGCGTAGGTTTTAATAATTCACCCCTCCACTTT	CASSVGFNNSPLHF
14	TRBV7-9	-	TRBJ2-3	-	TGTGCCAGTACAACGGGGTCCCCCACAGATACGCAGTATTTT	CASTTGSPTDTQYF
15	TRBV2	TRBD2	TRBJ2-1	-	TGTGCCAGCAGGGTAGCGGGGGGTATGCGTCGTGAGCAGTTCTTC	CASRVAGGMRREQFF
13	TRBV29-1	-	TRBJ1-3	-	TGCAGCGTTGACGGCCAGTTTCGAAACACCATATATTTT	CSVDGQFRNTIYF
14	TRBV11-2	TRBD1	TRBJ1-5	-	TGTGCCAGCAGTCGGGACAGCTCGAATCAGCCCCAGCATTTT	CASSRDSSNQPQHF
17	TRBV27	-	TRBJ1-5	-	TGTGCCAGCGGGGGAGGGTCTCGGGGACGTGGCAATCAGCCCCAGCATTTT	CASGGGSRGRGNQPQHF
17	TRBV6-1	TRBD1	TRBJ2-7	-	TGTGCCAGCAGTGAAAAATCGTGGGGGACAGGGACCTACGAGCAGTACTTC	CASSEKSWGTGTYEQYF
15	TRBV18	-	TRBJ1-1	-	TGTGCCAGCTCACCACCGTATCGGGAGAACACTGAAGCTTTCTTT	CASSPPYRENTEAFF
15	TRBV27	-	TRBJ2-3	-	TGTGCCAGCAGAGAACATTTGCTGAGCACAGATACGCAGTATTTT	CASREHLLSTDTQYF
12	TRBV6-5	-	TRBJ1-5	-	TGTGCCAGCAGTTACCCGGGTCAGCCCCAGCATTTT	CASSYPGQPQHF
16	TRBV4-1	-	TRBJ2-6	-	TGCGCCAGCAGCCAAGATATCGTTACTGGGGCCAACGTCCTGACTTTC	CASSQDIVTGANVLTF
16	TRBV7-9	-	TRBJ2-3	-	TGTGCCAGCAGCTCCTTGGGCAGGTCTAGCACAGATACGCAGTATTTT	CASSSLGRSSTDTQYF
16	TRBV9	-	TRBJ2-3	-	TGTGCCAGCAGCGTAGATCCCAGCGGGAGCACAGATACGCAGTATTTT	CASSVDPSGSTDTQYF
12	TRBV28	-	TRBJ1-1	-	TGTGCCAGCAGCCTTAGTGGGACTGAAGCTTTCTTT	CASSLSGTEAFF
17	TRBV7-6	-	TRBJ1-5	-	TGTGCCAGCAGCTTAGTGAACGGTGAAGGGGGCAATCAGCCCCAGCATTTT	CASSLVNGEGGNQPQHF
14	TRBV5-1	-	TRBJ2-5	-	TGCGCCAGCAGCTTGAGGGGGGTCGAGGAGACCCAGTACTTC	CASSLRGVEETQYF